This T cell receptor (beta chain) was documented in a study of blood T cell repertoires in COVID-19. Study-wide context: Italy, Spain and the United States were the sources of the convalescent and acute COVID-19 samples. The analysed material was cDNA or gDNA that came from T cells, B-cell-depleted T cells, or PBMCs.

The table lists this clone with a count of one. Authors' analysis steps: Amplification from reference gene primers served as the basis for estimated nucleated cell counts. This table comes from immunoSEQ multiplex PCR, and its TCRdb copy is limited to in-frame clones, with some not included. V, J and clone size derive from that table, while D and trimming were established from the DNA sequence. The sample contains about 120,000 clones, around 83% of which appear only once. Germline V gene sequence: CDR1 SQVTM, CDR2 ANQGSEA. The CDR3 consists of 13 residues. Trimming removed 7 bases at V and 0 bases at J, with 12 bases between.

The specimen sequenced was peripheral blood. The sequence derives from a man older than 75 with active or convalescent COVID-19. The chain couples TRBV29-1 to TRBJ1-1; D is undetermined. This CDR3 reads CSAKVDMNTEAFF. CDR3 coding DNA: TGCAGCGCAAAAGTTGACATGAACACTGAAGCTTTCTTT.